These T cell receptor beta chains were read from a single sample in a study of spatial heterogeneity in lung cancer. TCRdb passed the 5' RACE reads through MiXCR, listing each CDR3 protein once. Among tens of thousands of distinct CDR3 sequences listed, around 5% were seen once. The sequencing used PBMCs, collected at surgery. These receptors came from a female donor with early-stage non-small cell lung cancer. Each CDR3 is given without its conserved first and last residue. The size entry is marked missing in some rows and otherwise reads once, few, many or a size class.

cdr3_aa v_call clone_size j_call
ASSLADGLNTEAF TRBV5-1 many TRBJ1-1
SVEPGGTYEQY TRBV29-1 many TRBJ2-7
ASSQDLGRLNYGYT TRBV14 many TRBJ1-2
ASSIPARPDTQY TRBV19 many TRBJ2-3
ASSQGAGGSRGPQH TRBV4-1 NA TRBJ1-5
SVVLGSGELF TRBV29-1 many TRBJ2-2
ASSRDSLNTGELF TRBV5-1 many TRBJ2-2
ASSRRAGANTDTQY TRBV28 many TRBJ2-3
SVRLAGETQY TRBV29-1 many TRBJ2-5
ASSPLPQGLAEKLF TRBV3-1 NA TRBJ1-4
ASSLNSYEQY TRBV11-3 NA TRBJ2-7
ASKNSGGHSYEQY TRBV5-6 NA TRBJ2-7
ASRPSPRGPQH TRBV12-3/TRBV12-4 NA TRBJ1-5
ASSFRGGGYT TRBV5-4 few TRBJ1-2
ASSNPLNTEAF TRBV27 many TRBJ1-1
SVEEGSGNEKLF TRBV29-1 many TRBJ1-4
ASSPGGTNEKLF TRBV28 medium-sized TRBJ1-4
ASSYSSTLWGEQETQY TRBV6-5 once TRBJ2-5
SARGGALAQAF TRBV20-1 many TRBJ1-1
ASSLGPNQPQH TRBV7-2 many TRBJ1-5
ASSSEIRDRDFYGYT TRBV11-2 many TRBJ1-2
ASSQDRGQSTGELF TRBV14 few TRBJ2-2
ASRGDRLERGSTDTQY TRBV7-9 few TRBJ2-3
ASSQDRGRGNTIY TRBV4-3 many TRBJ1-3
ATSDAGSETQY TRBV24-1 many TRBJ2-5
ASSRVAGAGGNEQF TRBV5-1 many TRBJ2-1
ASSQVSWANEKLF TRBV4-1 few TRBJ1-4
ASSPGRGRRELF TRBV7-2 many TRBJ2-2
ASSSGRGSGGPYYYEQF TRBV7-3 NA TRBJ2-1
ASSLVTGYGYT TRBV5-4 many TRBJ1-2
ASSLESSGPVNEKLF TRBV7-6 NA TRBJ1-4
ASSRGTARGNEQF TRBV7-2 medium-sized TRBJ2-1
SARDPRVGNQPQH TRBV20-1 many TRBJ1-5
ASSSSKGTYEQY TRBV6-5 many TRBJ2-7
ASSEGGIDEQY TRBV10-1 many TRBJ2-7
ASSFRPTTNTGELF TRBV7-8 many TRBJ2-2
ASRVSLAGEQF TRBV2 many TRBJ2-1
ASSLVSGGEQF TRBV7-2 many TRBJ2-1
ASSLVSGLTWTEAF TRBV7-2 many TRBJ1-1
ASSSDVGEQY TRBV11-1 medium-sized TRBJ2-7
ASSLSDRLSPQH TRBV28 few TRBJ1-5
ASSYSTGYEQY TRBV6-5 many TRBJ2-7
ASSSGTAHTDTQY TRBV6-5 many TRBJ2-3
ASSQVVGANYGYT TRBV4-3 many TRBJ1-2
ATSRDRRPEAF TRBV15 many TRBJ1-1